The present TCR beta chain was sequenced within a study of memory CD4+ T cells and cytomegalovirus serostatus. For the study at large: Healthy Belgian adult donors included 9 or 10 CMV-positive and 24 CMV-negative people.

Produced via immunoSEQ multiplex PCR; TCRdb's table is partial and in-frame only. The sample gives tens of thousands of clones, around 78% of which show up once; about 1.5% is in the top ten. CDR3 length equals 13 residues. Trimming stripped 5 bases from V and 2 bases from J, with 9 bases between. Germline V lookup: CDR1 KGHSH, CDR2 LQKENI. Single viable CD3+CD4+CD8-CD45RO+ cells were sorted as the memory CD4+ T cells. The chain carries TRBV18 and TRBJ1-1; D might be TRBD1 (5 bases). Material: memory CD4+ T cells from blood. The sequence was collected from an adult in good health and CMV-seronegative. For the CDR3, the DNA is TGTGCCAGCTCAGTAGACAGTAACACTGAAGCTTTCTTT. Encoded protein: CASSVDSNTEAFF.